The 9 T cell receptor beta chains in this list originate from one sample, sequenced in a study of blood T cells in healthy people across ages. A second roughly 6 to 11 cycle PCR used barcoded and J-beta primers. TCRdb analysed the 5' RACE reads with MiXCR anew, one entry per CDR3 protein. The profile shows around 1.5 million distinct CDR3 sequences, around 59% of them singletons. The sample taken for sequencing was blood. All receptors derive from a man younger than 35 in good health.

As regards this clonotype: Mismatch with germline at one junction end may stem from a read error. The chain is built from TRBV4-1 and TRBJ1-2, with a tentative D call TRBD1 (6 bases). Per germline, CDR1 MGHRA and CDR2 YSYEKL. The CDR3 totals 15 residues. DNA for the CDR3: TGCACCAGCAGCCAAGACGGGAGCGGGGGGCCAGGCTACACCTTC. The encoded protein is CTSSQDGSGGPGYTF.

The CDR3 region has the DNA TGTGCCAGCAGTCTGGGGAATGGGGCAGGCATCCAAGAGACCCAGTACTTC. Protein: CASSLGNGAGIQETQYF. The chain is built from TRBV4-2 and TRBJ2-5; maybe TRBD1 (5 bases). This CDR3 contains 17 residues. The germline V gene has CDR1 LGHNA and CDR2 YNFKEQ. V was trimmed by 6 bases and J by 1 base, leaving 21 bases between them.

This clonotype was seen only once. The chain has TRBV13 and TRBJ2-7, with 9 bases fitting TRBD2. The length of the CDR3 is 14 residues. The ends lost 5 bases at V and 6 bases at J; junction bases unmatched: 8. Germline loops: CDR1 PRHDT, CDR2 FYEKMQ (reference sequence). In nucleotides, the CDR3 is TGTGCCAGCAGCCTAAGGGGACTAGCCGGCGAGCAGTACTTC. Protein: CASSLRGLAGEQYF.

This clonotype was counted a single time. The V and J genes are TRBV6-2 or TRBV6-3 and TRBJ1-2, with no clear D. Per germline, CDR1 MNHEY and CDR2 SVGEGT. The V and J ends lost 6 bases and 5 bases respectively, with 7 bases between them. CDR3 length: 11 amino acids. This CDR3 is CASSHYYGYTF. The CDR3 nucleotides are TGTGCCAGCAGCCACTATTATGGCTACACCTTC.

This clonotype was recorded once. The V gene is TRBV28, the J gene TRBJ2-5, with 8 bases identical to TRBD2. The V gene's germline CDR1 is MDHEN and CDR2 SYDVKM. CDR3 length: 15 amino acids. Unmatched junction bases numbered 3, after V lost 1 base and J lost 2 bases. CDR3 loop: CASSLLASGQETQYF. The CDR3 DNA follows: TGTGCCAGCAGTTTATTGGCTAGCGGGCAAGAGACCCAGTACTTC.

V usage is TRBV3-1 and J usage is TRBJ2-7; 13 positions match TRBD2. In germline, CDR1 is LGHDT, CDR2 YNNKEL (reference sequence). The CDR3 is made up of 16 amino acids. The ends lost 4 bases at V and 4 bases at J; junction bases unmatched: 7. CDR3 bases: TGTGCCAGCAGCCGATCCGGGACTAGCGGGAATTACGAGCAGTACTTC. Translated: CASSRSGTSGNYEQYF.

This clonotype occurred a few times. The chain carries TRBV27 and TRBJ1-2, with 7 nucleotides matching TRBD1. V dropped 8 bases and J dropped 0; count of bases not matched to a gene: 6. Per the germline V gene, CDR1 is MNHEY and CDR2 is SMNVEV (reference sequence). The CDR3 runs to 14 residues. The CDR3 here is CASGIDRANYGYTF. In nucleotides, the CDR3 is TGTGCCAGCGGAATTGACAGGGCTAACTATGGCTACACCTTC.

V gene TRBV5-1 combines with J gene TRBJ2-2; TRBD2 matches 10 bases. The CDR3 is 16 residues long. Germline-derived CDR1 and CDR2 are SGHRS and YFSETQ. The trim removed 4 bases at V and 5 bases at J, leaving 8 bases unmatched. For the CDR3, the DNA is TGCGCCAGCAGCCCCTCTAGCGGGAGCTGGACCGGGGAGCTGTTTTTT. Its protein product is CASSPSSGSWTGELFF.

This chain links TRBV4-2 with TRBJ2-7, with D perhaps given as TRBD1 or TRBD2 (5 bases each). The ends were cut back, 0 bases at V and 6 bases at J, with 18 bases in the middle. The CDR3 sequence is 16 residues long. From germline, CDR1 is LGHNA and CDR2 YNFKEQ. The CDR3 sequence: CASSQEFEGSRGEQYF. DNA for the CDR3: TGTGCCAGCAGCCAAGAATTCGAGGGCTCGAGGGGCGAGCAGTACTTC.